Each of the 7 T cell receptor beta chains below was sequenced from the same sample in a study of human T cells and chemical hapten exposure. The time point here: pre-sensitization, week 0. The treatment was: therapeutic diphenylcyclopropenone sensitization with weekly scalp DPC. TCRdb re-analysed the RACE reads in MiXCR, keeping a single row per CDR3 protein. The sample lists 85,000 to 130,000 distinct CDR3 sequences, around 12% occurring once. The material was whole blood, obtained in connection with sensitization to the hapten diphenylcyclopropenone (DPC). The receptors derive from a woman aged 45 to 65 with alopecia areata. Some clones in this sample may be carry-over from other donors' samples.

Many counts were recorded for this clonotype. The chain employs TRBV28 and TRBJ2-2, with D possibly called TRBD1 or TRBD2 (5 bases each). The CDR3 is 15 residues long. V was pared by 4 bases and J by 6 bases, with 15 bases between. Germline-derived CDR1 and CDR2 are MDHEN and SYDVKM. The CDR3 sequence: CASSSSFLGAGELFF. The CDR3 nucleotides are TGTGCCAGCAGTTCGTCCTTCCTGGGGGCCGGGGAGCTGTTTTTT.

CDR3 DNA: TGCGCCAGCAGCCTCCTCCCGACAGGGACAAATACGCAGTATTTT. Translating gives CASSLLPTGTNTQYF. The chain couples TRBV5-1 to TRBJ2-3, with TRBD1 matching 7 bases. J was trimmed by 7 bases and V by 4 bases; bases with no gene match: 12. Germline V CDR1 and CDR2: SGHRS, YFSETQ. The CDR3 sequence is 15 residues long.

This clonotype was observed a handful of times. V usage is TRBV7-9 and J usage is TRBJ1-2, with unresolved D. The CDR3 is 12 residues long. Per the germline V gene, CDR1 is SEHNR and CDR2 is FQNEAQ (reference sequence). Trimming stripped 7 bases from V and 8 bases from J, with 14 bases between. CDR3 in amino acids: CASTSEGIGYTF. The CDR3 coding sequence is TGTGCCAGCACCTCCGAGGGTATCGGCTACACCTTC.

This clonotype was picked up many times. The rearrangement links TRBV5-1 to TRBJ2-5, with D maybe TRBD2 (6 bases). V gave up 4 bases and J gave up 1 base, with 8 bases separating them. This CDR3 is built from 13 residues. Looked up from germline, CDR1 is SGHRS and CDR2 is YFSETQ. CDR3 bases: TGCGCCAGCAGCGGGGAGGTCCAAGAGACCCAGTACTTC. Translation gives CASSGEVQETQYF.

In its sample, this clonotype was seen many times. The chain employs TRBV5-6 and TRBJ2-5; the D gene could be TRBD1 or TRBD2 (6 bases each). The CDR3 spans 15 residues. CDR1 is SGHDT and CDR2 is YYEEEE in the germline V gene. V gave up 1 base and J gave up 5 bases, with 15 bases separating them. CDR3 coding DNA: TGTGCCAGCAGCTTGTCATGGGGGGCCCAGGAGACCCAGTACTTC. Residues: CASSLSWGAQETQYF.

The CDR3 loop reads CASSFFGTGGTSTDTQYF. CDR3 sequence (DNA): TGTGCCAGCAGTTTTTTCGGGACAGGGGGGACTAGCACAGATACGCAGTATTTT. The chain joins TRBV27 to TRBJ2-3, with TRBD1 identical over 11 bases. From germline, CDR1 is MNHEY and CDR2 SMNVEV (reference sequence). This CDR3 is 18 amino acids long. V shed 3 bases, J shed 0 bases, and the junction held 8 bases outside the gene matches.

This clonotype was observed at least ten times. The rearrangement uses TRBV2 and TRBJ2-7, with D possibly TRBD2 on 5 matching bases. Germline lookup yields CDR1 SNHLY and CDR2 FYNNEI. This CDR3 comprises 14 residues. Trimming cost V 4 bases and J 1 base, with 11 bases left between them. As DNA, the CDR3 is TGTGCCAGCAGTGTTGAAGCGGCTTCCTACGAGCAGTACTTC. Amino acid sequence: CASSVEAASYEQYF.